This entry is about one TCR beta chain. This specimen belongs to a study of molecular identifiers for immune sequencing clone quantification. Each CDR3 protein gets one entry after TCRdb re-called the PCR reads with MiXCR. In the table there are about 330,000 distinct CDR3 sequences, about 23% of which are singletons. Germline V CDR1 and CDR2: SGHVS, FNYEAQ. After removal of 5 bases from V and 3 bases from J, the junction contained 10 bases not matched to a gene. The CDR3 has 16 amino acids. The sorting of naive CD8 T cells used the CD8+CD4-CCR7+CD45RA+ phenotype. The sequence was obtained from a human donor in good health. Some libraries in this study had Jurkat cell RNA spiked in. Input material: naive CD8+ T cells from blood, with Jurkat cell RNA spiked in. The subset is: FACS-sorted CD8+CD4-CCR7+CD45RA+ naive T cells. This chain uses TRBV7-6 with TRBJ2-3; 8 bases line up with TRBD1. The CDR3 DNA sequence: TGTGCCAGCAGCCCCCCGGGCAGGGGGCGTACAGATACGCAGTATTTT. It encodes CASSPPGRGRTDTQYF.